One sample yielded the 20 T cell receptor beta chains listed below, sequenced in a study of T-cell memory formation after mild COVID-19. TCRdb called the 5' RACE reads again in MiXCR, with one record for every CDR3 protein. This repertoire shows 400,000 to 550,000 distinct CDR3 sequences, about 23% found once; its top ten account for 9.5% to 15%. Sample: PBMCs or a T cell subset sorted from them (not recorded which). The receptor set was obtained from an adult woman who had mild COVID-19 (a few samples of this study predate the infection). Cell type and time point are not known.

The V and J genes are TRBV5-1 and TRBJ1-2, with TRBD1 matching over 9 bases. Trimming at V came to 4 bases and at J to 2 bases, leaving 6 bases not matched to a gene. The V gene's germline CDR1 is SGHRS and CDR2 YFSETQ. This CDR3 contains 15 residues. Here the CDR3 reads CASSARDRVNYGYTF. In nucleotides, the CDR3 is TGCGCCAGCAGCGCAAGGGACAGGGTCAACTATGGCTACACCTTC.

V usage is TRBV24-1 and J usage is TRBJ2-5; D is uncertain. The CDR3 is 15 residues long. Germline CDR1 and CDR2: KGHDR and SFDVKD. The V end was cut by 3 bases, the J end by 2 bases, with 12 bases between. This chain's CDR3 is CATSDPRVVQETQYF. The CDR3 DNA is TGTGCCACCAGTGATCCCCGGGTGGTACAAGAGACCCAGTACTTC.

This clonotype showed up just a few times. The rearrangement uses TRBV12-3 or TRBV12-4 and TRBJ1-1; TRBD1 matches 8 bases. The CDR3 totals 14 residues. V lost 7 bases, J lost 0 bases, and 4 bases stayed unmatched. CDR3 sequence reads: CASIYRGMNTEAFF. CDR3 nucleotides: TGTGCCAGCATTTACAGGGGGATGAACACTGAAGCTTTCTTT.

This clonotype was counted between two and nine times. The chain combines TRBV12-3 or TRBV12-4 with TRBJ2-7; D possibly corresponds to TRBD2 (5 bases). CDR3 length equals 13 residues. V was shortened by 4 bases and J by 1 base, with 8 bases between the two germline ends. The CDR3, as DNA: TGTGCCAGCAGTTCAGAGCGGTCCTACGAGCAGTACTTC. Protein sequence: CASSSERSYEQYF.

Here the CDR3 reads CSGVRDRGRGGETQYF. The CDR3, as DNA: TGCAGTGGTGTCCGGGACAGGGGGCGAGGTGGCGAGACCCAGTACTTC. The rearrangement uses TRBV20-1 and TRBJ2-5; 12 bases agree with TRBD1. The germline gives CDR1 DFQATT, CDR2 SNEGSKA (reference sequence). CDR3 length equals 16 residues. Trimming cost V 7 bases and J 5 bases; bases outside gene matches: 14.

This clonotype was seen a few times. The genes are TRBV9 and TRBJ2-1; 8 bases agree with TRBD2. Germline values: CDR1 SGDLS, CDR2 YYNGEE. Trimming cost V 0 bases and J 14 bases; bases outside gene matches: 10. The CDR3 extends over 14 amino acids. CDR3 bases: TGTGCCAGCAGCGTAGAACTAGCGGAGGGGATTAAGTTCTTC. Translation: CASSVELAEGIKFF.

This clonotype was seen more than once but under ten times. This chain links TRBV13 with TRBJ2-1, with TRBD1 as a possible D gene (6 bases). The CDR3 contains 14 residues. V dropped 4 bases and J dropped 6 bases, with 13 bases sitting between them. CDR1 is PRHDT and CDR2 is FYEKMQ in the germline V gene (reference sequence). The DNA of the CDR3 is TGTGCCAGCAGCTCTCGGGGACACTTCAATGAGCAGTTCTTC. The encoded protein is CASSSRGHFNEQFF.

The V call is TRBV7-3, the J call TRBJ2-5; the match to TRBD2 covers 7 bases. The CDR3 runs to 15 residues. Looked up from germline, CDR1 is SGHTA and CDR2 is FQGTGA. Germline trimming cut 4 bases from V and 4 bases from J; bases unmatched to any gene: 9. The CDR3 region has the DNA TGTGCCAGCAGCTCCCCCCCGGGGGGAGGAGAGACCCAGTACTTC. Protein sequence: CASSSPPGGGETQYF. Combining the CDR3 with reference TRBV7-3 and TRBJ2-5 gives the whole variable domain GAGVSQTPSNKVTEKGKYVELRCDPISGHTALYWYRQSLGQGPEFLIYFQGTGAADDSGLPNDRFFAVRPEGSVSTLKIQRTERGDSAVYLCASSSPPGGGETQYFGPGTRLLVL.

Here the CDR3 reads CASSQGQREGEQFF. CDR3 sequence (DNA): TGCGCCAGCAGCCAAGGGCAGCGGGAGGGTGAGCAGTTCTTC. This chain uses TRBV4-1 with TRBJ2-1; 10 bases are shared with TRBD2. The CDR3 is 14 amino acids. Unmatched junction bases numbered 3, after V lost 1 base and J lost 9 bases. Germline V gives CDR1 MGHRA, CDR2 YSYEKL.

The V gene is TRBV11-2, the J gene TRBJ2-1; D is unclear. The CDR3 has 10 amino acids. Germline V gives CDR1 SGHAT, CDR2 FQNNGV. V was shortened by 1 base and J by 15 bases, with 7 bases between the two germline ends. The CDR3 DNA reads TGTGCCAGCAGCTTAGTTCGGGTGTTCTTC. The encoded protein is CASSLVRVFF.

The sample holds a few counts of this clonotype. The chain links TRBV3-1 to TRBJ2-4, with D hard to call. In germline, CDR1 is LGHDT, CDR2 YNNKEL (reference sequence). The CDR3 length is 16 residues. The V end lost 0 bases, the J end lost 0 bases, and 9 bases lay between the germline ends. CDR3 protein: CASSQEAEGAKNIQYF. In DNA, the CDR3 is TGTGCCAGCAGCCAAGAGGCGGAAGGAGCCAAAAACATTCAGTACTTC.

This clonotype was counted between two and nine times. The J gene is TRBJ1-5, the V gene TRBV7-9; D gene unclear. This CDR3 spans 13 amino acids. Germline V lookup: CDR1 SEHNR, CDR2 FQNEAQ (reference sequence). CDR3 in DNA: TGTGCTACCGAGGAGGTTTTAGATCAGCCCCAGCATTTT. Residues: CATEEVLDQPQHF.

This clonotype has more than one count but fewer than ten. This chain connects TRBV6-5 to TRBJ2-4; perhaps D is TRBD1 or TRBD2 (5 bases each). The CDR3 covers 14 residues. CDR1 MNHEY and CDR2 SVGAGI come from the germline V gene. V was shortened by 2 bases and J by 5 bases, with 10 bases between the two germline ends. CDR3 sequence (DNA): TGTGCCAGCAGTTACGCGCCGGGACAAAACATTCAGTACTTC. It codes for CASSYAPGQNIQYF.

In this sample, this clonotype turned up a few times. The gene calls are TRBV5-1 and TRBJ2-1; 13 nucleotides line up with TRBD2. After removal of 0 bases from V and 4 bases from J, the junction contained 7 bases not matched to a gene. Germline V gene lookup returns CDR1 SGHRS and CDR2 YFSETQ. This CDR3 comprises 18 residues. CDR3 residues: CASSLAYQLAGGYNEQFF. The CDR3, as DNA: TGCGCCAGCAGCTTGGCCTACCAACTAGCGGGGGGGTACAATGAGCAGTTCTTC.

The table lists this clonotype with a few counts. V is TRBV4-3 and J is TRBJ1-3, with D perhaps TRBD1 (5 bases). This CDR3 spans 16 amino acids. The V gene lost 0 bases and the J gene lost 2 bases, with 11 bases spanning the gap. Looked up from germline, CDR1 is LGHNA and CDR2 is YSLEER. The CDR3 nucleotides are TGCGCCAGCAGCCAAGACGAGGGGTCCGCTGGAAACACCATATATTTT. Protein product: CASSQDEGSAGNTIYF.

CDR3 nucleotides: TGTGCCAGCAGCCAACCGGGGGCGGATGAGCAGTTCTTC. Its translation: CASSQPGADEQFF. The chain couples TRBV3-1 to TRBJ2-1; D could derive from TRBD1 or TRBD2 (6 bases each). Germline V gene lookup returns CDR1 LGHDT and CDR2 YNNKEL (reference sequence). CDR3 length: 13 amino acids. V lost 2 bases and J lost 8, with 10 bases in between.

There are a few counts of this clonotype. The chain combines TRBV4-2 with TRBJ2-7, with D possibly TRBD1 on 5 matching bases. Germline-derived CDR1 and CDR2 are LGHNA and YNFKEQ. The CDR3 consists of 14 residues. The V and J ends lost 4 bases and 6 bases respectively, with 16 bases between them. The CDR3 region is CASSRGQNMGEQYF. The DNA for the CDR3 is TGTGCCAGCAGCCGAGGACAAAACATGGGCGAGCAGTACTTC.

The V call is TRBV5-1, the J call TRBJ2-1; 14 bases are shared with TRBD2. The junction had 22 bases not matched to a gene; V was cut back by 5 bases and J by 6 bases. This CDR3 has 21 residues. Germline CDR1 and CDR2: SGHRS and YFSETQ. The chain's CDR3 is CASSRSLRDTRGLAGGNEQFF. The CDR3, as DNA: TGCGCCAGCAGTCGTTCGTTAAGGGACACAAGAGGACTAGCGGGGGGCAATGAGCAGTTCTTC. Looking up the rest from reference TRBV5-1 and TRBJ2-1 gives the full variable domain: KAGVTQTPRYLIKTRGQQVTLSCSPISGHRSVSWYQQTPGQGLQFLFEYFSETQRNKGNFPGRFSGRQFSNSRSEMNVSTLELGDSALYLCASSRSLRDTRGLAGGNEQFFGPGTRLTVL.

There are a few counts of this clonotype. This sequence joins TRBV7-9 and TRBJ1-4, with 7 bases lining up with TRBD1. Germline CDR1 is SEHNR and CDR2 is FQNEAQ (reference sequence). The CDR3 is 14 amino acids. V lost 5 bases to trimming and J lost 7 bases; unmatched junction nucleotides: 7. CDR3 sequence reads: CASSQDRVGEKLFF. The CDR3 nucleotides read TGTGCCAGCAGCCAAGACAGGGTCGGTGAAAAACTGTTTTTT.

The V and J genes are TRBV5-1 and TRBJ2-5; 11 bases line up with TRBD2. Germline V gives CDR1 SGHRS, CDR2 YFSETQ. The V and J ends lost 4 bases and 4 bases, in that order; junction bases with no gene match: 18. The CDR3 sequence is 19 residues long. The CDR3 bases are TGCGCCAGCAGCATTCCGGGGCGACGACTAGCGGGGTATGGAGAGACCCAGTACTTC. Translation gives CASSIPGRRLAGYGETQYF.